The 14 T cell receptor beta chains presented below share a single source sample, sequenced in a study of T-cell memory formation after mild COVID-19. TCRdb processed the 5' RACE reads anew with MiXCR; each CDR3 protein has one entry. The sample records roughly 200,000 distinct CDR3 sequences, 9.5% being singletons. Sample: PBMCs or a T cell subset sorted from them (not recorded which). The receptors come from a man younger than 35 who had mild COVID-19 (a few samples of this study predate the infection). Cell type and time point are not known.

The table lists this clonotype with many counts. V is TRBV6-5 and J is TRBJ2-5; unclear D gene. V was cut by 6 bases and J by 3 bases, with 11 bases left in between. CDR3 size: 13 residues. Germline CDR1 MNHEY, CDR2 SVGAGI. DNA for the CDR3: TGTGCCAGCAGGCCCTACATTGAAGAGACCCAGTACTTC. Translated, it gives CASRPYIEETQYF.

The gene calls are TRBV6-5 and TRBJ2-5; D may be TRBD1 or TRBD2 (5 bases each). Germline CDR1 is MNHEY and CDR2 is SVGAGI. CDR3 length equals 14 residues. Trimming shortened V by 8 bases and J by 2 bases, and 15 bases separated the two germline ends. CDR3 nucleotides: TGTGCCAGCGGAAGAGGGGCGCGGCAAGAGACCCAGTACTTC. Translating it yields CASGRGARQETQYF.

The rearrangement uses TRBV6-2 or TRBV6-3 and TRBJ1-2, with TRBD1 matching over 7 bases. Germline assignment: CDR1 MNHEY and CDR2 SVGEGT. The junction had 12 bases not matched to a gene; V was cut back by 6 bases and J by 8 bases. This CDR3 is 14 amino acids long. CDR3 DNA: TGTGCCAGCAGAACGACAGGGTCAGACGGGGGCTACACCTTC. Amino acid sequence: CASRTTGSDGGYTF.

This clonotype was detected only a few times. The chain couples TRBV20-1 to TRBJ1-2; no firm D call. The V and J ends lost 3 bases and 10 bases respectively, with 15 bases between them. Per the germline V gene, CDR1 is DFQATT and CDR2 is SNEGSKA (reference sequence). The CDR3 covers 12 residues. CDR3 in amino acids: CSASSGRRAYTF. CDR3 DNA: TGCAGTGCTAGCTCGGGGAGGCGTGCCTACACCTTC.

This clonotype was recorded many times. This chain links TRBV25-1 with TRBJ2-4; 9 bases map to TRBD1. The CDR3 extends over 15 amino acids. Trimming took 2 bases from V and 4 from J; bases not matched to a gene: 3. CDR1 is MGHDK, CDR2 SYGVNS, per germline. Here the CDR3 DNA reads TGTGCCAGCAGTGAAGCCGGGACAGGGAAAAACATTCAGTACTTC. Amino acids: CASSEAGTGKNIQYF.

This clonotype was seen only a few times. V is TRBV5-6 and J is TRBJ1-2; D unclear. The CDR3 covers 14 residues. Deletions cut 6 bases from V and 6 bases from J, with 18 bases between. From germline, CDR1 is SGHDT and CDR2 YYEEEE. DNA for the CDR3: TGTGCCAGCACCATTACGTCCCTCCCCGATGGCTACACCTTC. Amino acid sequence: CASTITSLPDGYTF.

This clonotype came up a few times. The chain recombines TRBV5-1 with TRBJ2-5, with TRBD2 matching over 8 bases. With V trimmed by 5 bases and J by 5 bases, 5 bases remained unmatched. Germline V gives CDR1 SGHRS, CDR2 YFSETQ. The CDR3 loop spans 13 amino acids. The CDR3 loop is CASSTGGSETQYF. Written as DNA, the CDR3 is TGCGCCAGCAGTACGGGGGGGTCTGAGACCCAGTACTTC.

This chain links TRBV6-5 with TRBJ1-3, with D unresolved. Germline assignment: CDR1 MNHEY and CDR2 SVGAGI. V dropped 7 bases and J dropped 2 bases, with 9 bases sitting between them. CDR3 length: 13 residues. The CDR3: CASMALPGNTIYF. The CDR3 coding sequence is TGTGCCAGCATGGCGTTACCTGGAAACACCATATATTTT.

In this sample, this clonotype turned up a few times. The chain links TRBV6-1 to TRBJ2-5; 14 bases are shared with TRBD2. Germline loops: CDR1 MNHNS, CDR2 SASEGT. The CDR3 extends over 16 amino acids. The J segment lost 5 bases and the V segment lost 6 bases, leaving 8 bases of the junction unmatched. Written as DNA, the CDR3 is TGTGCCAGCAGCCCCGGGACTAGCGGGGGTTGGGAGACCCAGTACTTC. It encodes CASSPGTSGGWETQYF.

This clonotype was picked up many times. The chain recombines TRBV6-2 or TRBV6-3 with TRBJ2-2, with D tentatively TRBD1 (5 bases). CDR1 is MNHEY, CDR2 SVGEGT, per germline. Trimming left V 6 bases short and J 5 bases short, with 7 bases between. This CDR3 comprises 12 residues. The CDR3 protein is CASRGLTGELFF. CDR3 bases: TGTGCCAGCAGGGGGCTAACCGGGGAGCTGTTTTTT.

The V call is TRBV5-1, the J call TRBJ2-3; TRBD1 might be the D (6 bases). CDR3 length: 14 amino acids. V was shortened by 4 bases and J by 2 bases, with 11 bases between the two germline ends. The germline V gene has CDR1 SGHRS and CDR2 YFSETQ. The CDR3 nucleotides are TGCGCCAGCAGCCAACAGGGAGACACAGATACGCAGTATTTT. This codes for CASSQQGDTDTQYF.

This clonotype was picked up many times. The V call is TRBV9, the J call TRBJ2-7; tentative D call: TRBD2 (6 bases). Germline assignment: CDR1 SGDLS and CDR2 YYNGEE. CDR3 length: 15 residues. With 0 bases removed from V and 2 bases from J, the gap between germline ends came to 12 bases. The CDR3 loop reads CASSVGAGGTYEQYF. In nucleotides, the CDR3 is TGTGCCAGCAGCGTAGGAGCGGGCGGAACCTACGAGCAGTACTTC.

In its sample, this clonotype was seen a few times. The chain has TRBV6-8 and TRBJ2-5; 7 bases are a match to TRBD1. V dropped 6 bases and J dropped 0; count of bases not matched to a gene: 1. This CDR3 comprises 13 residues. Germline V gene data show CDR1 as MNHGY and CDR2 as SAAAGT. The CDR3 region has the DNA TGTGCCAGCAGGGACAGGAACCAAGAGACCCAGTACTTC. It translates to CASRDRNQETQYF.

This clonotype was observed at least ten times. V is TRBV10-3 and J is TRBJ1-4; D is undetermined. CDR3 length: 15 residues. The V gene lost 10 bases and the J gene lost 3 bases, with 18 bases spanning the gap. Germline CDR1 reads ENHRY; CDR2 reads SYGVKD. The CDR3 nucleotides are TGTGCCACGACAAGGACGGGCAGCTCTAATGAAAAACTGTTTTTT. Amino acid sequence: CATTRTGSSNEKLFF.